This TCR beta chain is from a study of blood T cell repertoires in COVID-19. The wider study: Researchers got acute and convalescent COVID-19 samples from the United States, Italy and Spain. Sources were T cells, B-cell-depleted T cells, or PBMCs; the material itself was cDNA or gDNA.

Profiled with immunoSEQ multiplex PCR; TCRdb holds only in-frame clones, not every one. The table shows 58,000 or so clones, with around 85% occurring only once. The clonotype was recovered from a woman in her seventies with active COVID-19. Sequencing was performed on peripheral blood.

The chain's CDR3 is CASSFSGRAVYNEQFF. CDR3 bases: TGTGCCAGCAGCTTTAGCGGGAGGGCCGTCTACAATGAGCAGTTCTTC. The chain combines TRBV11-2 with TRBJ2-1, with 11 positions matching TRBD2. There are 16 residues in the CDR3. Germline loops: CDR1 SGHAT, CDR2 FQNNGV. The V and J ends lost 3 bases and 3 bases, in that order; junction bases with no gene match: 4.